The 19 T cell receptor beta chains below were found in one sample sequenced in a study of blood T cell repertoires in COVID-19. Produced via immunoSEQ multiplex PCR; TCRdb's table is partial and in-frame only. The data hold some 200,000 clones, with approximately 80% observed a single time. The source material was PBMCs or T cells enriched from blood (not recorded which). The receptors were sampled from a woman in her thirties or forties with acute COVID-19.

This rearrangement joins TRBV10-2 to TRBJ2-1, with D possibly TRBD1 on 6 matching bases. Looked up from germline, CDR1 is WSHSY and CDR2 is SAAADI. This CDR3 is built from 14 residues. V was shortened by 7 bases and J by 0 bases, with 10 bases between the two germline ends. CDR3 protein: CASTPDSSYNEQFF. The CDR3 nucleotides read TGCGCCAGCACCCCGGACAGCTCCTACAATGAGCAGTTCTTC.

The chain has TRBV4-2 and TRBJ2-7; 9 bases match TRBD1. Looked up from germline, CDR1 is LGHNA and CDR2 is YNFKEQ. CDR3 size: 15 residues. V gave up 3 bases and J gave up 2 bases; unmatched junction bases: 5. The CDR3 bases are TGTGCCAGCAGCCAGCTCACAGGGGGCCCCTACGAGCAGTACTTC. Translating gives CASSQLTGGPYEQYF.

The CDR3 DNA reads as TGTGCCAGCTCACGCACAGGGGGCCGGACTGAAGCTTTCTTT. This codes for CASSRTGGRTEAFF. The V gene is TRBV18, the J gene TRBJ1-1; 9 bases are shared with TRBD1. Germline V gene data show CDR1 as KGHSH and CDR2 as LQKENI. V shed 4 bases, J shed 5 bases, and the junction held 5 bases outside the gene matches. This CDR3 spans 14 amino acids.

The chain has TRBV19 and TRBJ1-1; D gene ambiguous. The germline CDR1 and CDR2 sequences are LNHDA and SQIVND (reference sequence). V was clipped by 3 bases and J by 1 base, with 6 bases between them. This CDR3 comprises 13 residues. CDR3 loop: CASSINRNTEAFF. The CDR3 DNA reads as TGTGCCAGTAGTATCAACAGGAACACTGAAGCTTTCTTT.

This chain connects TRBV6-2 or TRBV6-3 to TRBJ2-7, with D maybe TRBD1 (6 bases). Trimming cost V 5 bases and J 0 bases, with 11 bases left between them. This CDR3 has 14 amino acids. Per germline, CDR1 MNHEY and CDR2 SVGEGT. The CDR3 nucleotides are TGTGCCAGCAGTACTACAGGGTCCTCCTACGAGCAGTACTTC. This translates into CASSTTGSSYEQYF.

Worth noting for this clone: This CDR3 is also generated by other DNA sequences in the sample. The rearrangement uses TRBV6-5 and TRBJ1-6, with 7 nucleotides matching TRBD1. The germline gives CDR1 MNHEY, CDR2 SVGAGI. The CDR3 consists of 13 residues. Unmatched junction bases numbered 2, after V lost 6 bases and J lost 6 bases. CDR3 in DNA: TGTGCCAGCAGAGACAGGGTTAATTCACCCCTCCACTTT. Protein: CASRDRVNSPLHF.

V is TRBV19 and J is TRBJ1-1; a possible D gene is TRBD1 (6 bases). V lost 7 bases, J lost 1 base, and 19 bases lay in between. The CDR3 is 16 amino acids. From germline, CDR1 is LNHDA and CDR2 SQIVND (reference sequence). In DNA, the CDR3 is TGTGCCAGTAACCTCCCCAGGGGCAAAGGGAACACTGAAGCTTTCTTT. Its protein is CASNLPRGKGNTEAFF.

The chain carries TRBV29-1 and TRBJ1-1, with 9 bases identical to TRBD1. The CDR3 consists of 14 residues. Germline CDR1 and CDR2: SQVTM and ANQGSEA. Trimming took 6 bases from V and 4 from J; bases not matched to a gene: 9. CDR3 in DNA: TGCAGCGTCGCTAACAGGGGGCTTGTCACTGAAGCTTTCTTT. The encoded protein is CSVANRGLVTEAFF.

A note on this clone: This sample also contains other DNA sequences that code for the same CDR3. The rearrangement links TRBV9 to TRBJ1-2, with D unclear. Germline CDR1 reads SGDLS; CDR2 reads YYNGEE. This CDR3 is 13 amino acids long. With 4 bases removed from V and 5 bases from J, the gap between germline ends came to 12 bases. The CDR3 DNA is TGTGCCAGCAGCCTAAGTAGCGGGTATGGCTACACCTTC. The encoded protein is CASSLSSGYGYTF.

This clone was detected a few times. The rearrangement joins TRBV24-1 to TRBJ1-3; no reliable D call. CDR3 length: 15 amino acids. V lost 3 bases to trimming and J lost 0 bases, with 8 bases between them. The germline CDR1 and CDR2 sequences are KGHDR and SFDVKD. The CDR3 bases are TGTGCCACCAGTGATAACGGAGCCTCTGGAAACACCATATATTTT. Encoded protein: CATSDNGASGNTIYF.

The chain combines TRBV29-1 with TRBJ2-5; 8 bases are shared with TRBD2. This CDR3 is built from 12 residues. CDR1 SQVTM and CDR2 ANQGSEA come from the germline V gene. V shed 7 bases, J shed 5 bases, and the junction held 6 bases outside the gene matches. The CDR3: CSAQPGGETQYF. The CDR3 nucleotides read TGCAGCGCTCAACCGGGAGGGGAGACCCAGTACTTC.

This chain uses TRBV28 with TRBJ1-1, with 7 nucleotides matching TRBD1. V trimming: 7 bases; J trimming: 4 bases; junction bases outside the gene matches: 9. This CDR3 is 14 amino acids long. CDR1 and CDR2 (germline): MDHEN, SYDVKM. CDR3 sequence (DNA): TGTGCCAGCACAAAGGCTCAGGGGGGCACTGAAGCTTTCTTT. This gives the protein CASTKAQGGTEAFF.

V and J are TRBV5-4 and TRBJ2-7, with 9 nucleotides matching TRBD1. V was clipped by 4 bases and J by 5 bases; unmatched bases: 7. The CDR3 loop spans 14 amino acids. Germline V gene sequence: CDR1 SGHNT, CDR2 YYREEE (reference sequence). The CDR3 DNA follows: TGTGCCAGCAGCCCCGGACAGGGGAGGCACGAGCAGTACTTC. As protein: CASSPGQGRHEQYF.

This clone has a single count. This chain joins TRBV28 and TRBJ1-2, with 9 bases aligning to TRBD1. With 6 bases clipped from V and 5 bases from J, the junction kept 13 bases outside the gene matches. The germline gives CDR1 MDHEN, CDR2 SYDVKM. The CDR3 runs to 16 residues. The CDR3 coding sequence is TGTGCCAGCAGGAGGGTTCCGGGACAGGGTATATATGGCTACACCTTC. Residues: CASRRVPGQGIYGYTF.

The genes are TRBV7-9 and TRBJ2-1, with D possibly TRBD1 on 5 matching bases. This CDR3 contains 12 residues. V was clipped by 3 bases and J by 9 bases, with 9 bases between them. Germline loops: CDR1 SEHNR, CDR2 FQNEAQ (reference sequence). CDR3 sequence (DNA): TGTGCCAGCAGCTTTGCAGGGTCTGAGCAGTTCTTC. This sequence encodes CASSFAGSEQFF.

The gene calls are TRBV28 and TRBJ1-1; D ambiguous. The CDR3 length is 15 residues. Germline-derived CDR1 and CDR2 are MDHEN and SYDVKM. The V gene lost 5 bases and the J gene lost 4 bases, with 17 bases spanning the gap. The CDR3 reads CASSPDLGGSTEAFF. For the CDR3, the DNA is TGTGCCAGCAGTCCCGATTTGGGAGGGAGCACTGAAGCTTTCTTT. The full variable domain, rest sourced from reference TRBV28 and TRBJ1-1, is DVKVTQSSRYLVKRTGEKVFLECVQDMDHENMFWYRQDPGLGLRLIYFSYDVKMKEKGDIPEGYSVSREKKERFSLILESASTNQTSMYLCASSPDLGGSTEAFFGQGTRLTVV.

The chain joins TRBV5-1 to TRBJ2-2; perhaps TRBD2 as D (5 bases). Trimming shortened V by 1 base and J by 0 bases, and 10 bases separated the two germline ends. The CDR3 spans 16 residues. Germline CDR1 is SGHRS and CDR2 is YFSETQ. The CDR3 DNA sequence: TGCGCCAGCAGCTTGTCCCCGGGGTCGAACACCGGGGAGCTGTTTTTT. Translation gives CASSLSPGSNTGELFF.

The chain carries TRBV19 and TRBJ2-1; 9 nucleotides line up with TRBD2. Trimming took 4 bases from V and 3 from J; bases not matched to a gene: 10. Germline CDR1 and CDR2: LNHDA and SQIVND (reference sequence). The CDR3 is 17 amino acids. The CDR3 sequence: CASSTPGRGGRYNEQFF. The CDR3 DNA sequence: TGTGCCAGTAGTACCCCGGGGCGGGGGGGCCGCTACAATGAGCAGTTCTTC.

This clone turned up a few times. Relative to the germline gene, one junction end is altered; a read error may explain this. V and J are TRBV28 and TRBJ1-3; no firm D call. The CDR3 totals 12 residues. Germline assignment: CDR1 MDHEN and CDR2 SYDVKM. The CDR3 nucleotides read TGTGCCAGCAGGTTCCGCCAAGGCGGTCCGAATTTT. Protein: CASRFRQGGPNF.